The clone carrying this TCR beta chain was counted between two and nine times. Its antigen is still unknown. TCRdb itself ran the RT-PCR reads through MiXCR, one entry per CDR3 protein. The data show some 600,000 distinct CDR3 sequences, 14% seen once. Trimming took 0 bases from V and 1 from J, leaving 15 bases between them. CDR1 MNHEY and CDR2 SVGEGT come from the germline V gene. The CDR3 runs to 17 residues. This record belongs to a study of response to subunit inactivated influenza vaccine. General observations from the study: With each seasonal influenza vaccination, the authors suggested, few new T cells are recruited.

The chain is built from TRBV6-2 or TRBV6-3 and TRBJ1-1; weak D call: TRBD1 (6 bases). The sequencing used PBMCs from blood, collected approximately 15 days before vaccination. The TCR comes from a man between 45 and 60 years old who received an inactivated influenza vaccine. The CDR3 DNA follows: TGTGCCAGCAGTTACTCAATATCGACAGGACAGAACACTGAAGCTTTCTTT. Protein sequence: CASSYSISTGQNTEAFF.